A selection of T cell receptor beta chains follows, all from one sample in a study of T cells in Graves' hyperthyroidism and ophthalmopathy. TCRdb reprocessed the multiplex PCR reads with MiXCR, giving one entry per CDR3 protein. The sample records hundreds of thousands of distinct CDR3 sequences, about a sixth being singletons. The sequenced sample was blood. Receptors were obtained from a young woman with Graves' hyperthyroidism. The CDR3 runs from the conserved cysteine through the conserved F or W. The D gene is left open where the match is weak. Clone size is given for some rows only: seen once, a few or many times, or a class if the clone is expanded.

clone_size: NA; j_call: TRBJ1-1; d_call: NA; cdr3_length: 15; v_call: TRBV6-1; cdr3_aa: CASSGTTGENTEAFF; cdr3_nt: TGTGCCAGCAGTGGAACGACAGGAGAGAACACTGAAGCTTTCTTT
clone_size: few; j_call: TRBJ1-1; d_call: NA; cdr3_length: 16; v_call: TRBV27; cdr3_aa: CASSAFGAGSNTEAFF; cdr3_nt: TGTGCCAGCAGTGCATTCGGGGCGGGCTCGAACACTGAAGCTTTCTTT
clone_size: many; j_call: TRBJ1-6; d_call: NA; cdr3_length: 14; v_call: TRBV2; cdr3_aa: CASSGGETDSPLHF; cdr3_nt: TGTGCCAGCAGTGGCGGCGAAACCGATTCTCCCCTCCACTTT
clone_size: few; j_call: TRBJ1-2; d_call: NA; cdr3_length: 15; v_call: TRBV19; cdr3_aa: CASIRTGTTNYGYTF; cdr3_nt: TGTGCCAGTATCCGCACCGGGACCACTAACTATGGCTACACCTTC
clone_size: few; j_call: TRBJ2-7; d_call: NA; cdr3_length: 13; v_call: TRBV20-1; cdr3_aa: CSARSGLLYEQYF; cdr3_nt: TGCAGTGCTAGGTCGGGACTCCTCTACGAGCAGTACTTC
clone_size: many; j_call: TRBJ2-1; d_call: TRBD1; cdr3_length: 19; v_call: TRBV11-3; cdr3_aa: CASSPTGNFFSSSYNEQFF; cdr3_nt: TGTGCCAGCAGCCCGACAGGGAATTTCTTCTCCAGCTCCTACAATGAGCAGTTCTTC
clone_size: NA; j_call: TRBJ2-6; d_call: NA; cdr3_length: 14; v_call: TRBV3-1; cdr3_aa: CASSQEGGANVLTF; cdr3_nt: TGTGCCAGCAGCCAAGAGGGTGGGGCCAACGTCCTGACTTTC
clone_size: NA; j_call: TRBJ1-2; d_call: NA; cdr3_length: 14; v_call: TRBV3-1; cdr3_aa: CASSQGHPRGGYTF; cdr3_nt: TGTGCCAGCAGTCAGGGACACCCCAGGGGTGGCTACACCTTC
clone_size: many; j_call: TRBJ1-2; d_call: NA; cdr3_length: 15; v_call: TRBV5-1; cdr3_aa: CASSLKEDRFYGYTF; cdr3_nt: TGCGCCAGCAGCTTGAAAGAAGACAGATTCTATGGCTACACCTTC
clone_size: many; j_call: TRBJ2-1; d_call: TRBD1; cdr3_length: 16; v_call: TRBV5-5; cdr3_aa: CASSSGGGQGLNEQFF; cdr3_nt: TGTGCCAGCAGCTCAGGAGGTGGACAGGGGTTGAATGAGCAGTTCTTC
clone_size: few; j_call: TRBJ1-2; d_call: NA; cdr3_length: 14; v_call: TRBV18; cdr3_aa: CASSPGDRNYGYTF; cdr3_nt: TGTGCCAGCTCACCAGGAGACAGGAACTATGGCTACACCTTC
clone_size: NA; j_call: TRBJ2-3; d_call: NA; cdr3_length: 12; v_call: TRBV28; cdr3_aa: CASSFPADTQYF; cdr3_nt: TGTGCCAGCAGTTTCCCTGCCGATACGCAGTATTTT